This T cell receptor beta chain was identified during a study of blood T cell repertoires in COVID-19. The length of the CDR3 is 13 residues. Germline V CDR1 and CDR2: SGHRS, YFSETQ. V gave up 6 bases and J gave up 0 bases, with 10 bases separating them. Sequencing used immunoSEQ multiplex PCR; TCRdb keeps in-frame clones, though not all of them. This table has about 130,000 clones, roughly 86% appearing once. Input material: peripheral blood. The rearrangement links TRBV5-1 to TRBJ2-7; D is undetermined. This TCR was recovered from a woman between 65 and 79 years old with COVID-19, enrolled during active disease. In DNA, the CDR3 is TGCGCCAGCACAGATAGGAGCTCCTACGAGCAGTACTTC. Its protein product is CASTDRSSYEQYF.